A single sample is the source of the 23 T cell receptor beta chains below, sequenced in a study of T cell responses to AZD1222 COVID-19 vaccine. TCRdb's copy holds only in-frame clones and misses some; the assay was immunoSEQ multiplex PCR. The table has 180,000 or so clones, about 90% seen once. The sequencing used peripheral blood, collected 28 days after the second AZD1222 dose. These receptors came from an adult who received the AZD1222 COVID-19 vaccine.

The J gene is TRBJ2-3, the V gene TRBV5-1; D might be TRBD2 (5 bases). CDR1 SGHRS and CDR2 YFSETQ come from the germline V gene. Trimming stripped 3 bases from V and 1 base from J, with 9 bases between. The CDR3 runs to 14 residues. CDR3 residues: CASSSFGGTDTQYF. DNA for the CDR3: TGCGCCAGCAGCTCCTTCGGGGGCACAGATACGCAGTATTTT.

The gene calls are TRBV18 and TRBJ1-1; D is possibly TRBD1 (5 bases). From germline, CDR1 is KGHSH and CDR2 LQKENI. The CDR3 consists of 15 residues. Trimming took 3 bases from V and 1 from J, leaving 12 bases between them. DNA of the CDR3: TGTGCCAGCTCACCGGGACGGAATTCGAACACTGAAGCTTTCTTT. It specifies CASSPGRNSNTEAFF.

This rearrangement joins TRBV7-9 to TRBJ1-6; perhaps TRBD1 as D (6 bases). CDR1 SEHNR and CDR2 FQNEAQ come from the germline V gene (reference sequence). CDR3 length: 14 residues. V lost 3 bases to trimming and J lost 7 bases, with 10 bases between them. As DNA, the CDR3 is TGTGCCAGCAGCTTGCGGACAGAAAATTCACCCCTCCACTTT. Translating gives CASSLRTENSPLHF.

The chain carries TRBV2 and TRBJ1-4; 7 bases agree with TRBD1. V was clipped by 8 bases and J by 0 bases; unmatched bases: 12. Looked up from germline, CDR1 is SNHLY and CDR2 is FYNNEI. CDR3 length: 17 amino acids. The CDR3, as DNA: TGTGCCAGCGACGCCGAGGGGACAGATGCAACTAATGAAAAACTGTTTTTT. As protein: CASDAEGTDATNEKLFF. The variable domain in full, with the rest retrieved from reference TRBV2 and TRBJ1-4, is EPEVTQTPSHQVTQMGQEVILRCVPISNHLYFYWYRQILGQKVEFLVSFYNNEISEKSEIFDDQFSVERPDGSNFTLKIRSTKLEDSAMYFCASDAEGTDATNEKLFFGSGTQLSVL.

The rearrangement uses TRBV30 and TRBJ2-1; D uncertain. Trimming pared 3 bases from V and 6 bases from J, leaving 9 bases between. Per the germline V gene, CDR1 is GTSNPN and CDR2 is SVGIG (reference sequence). The CDR3 contains 12 residues. The CDR3 nucleotides are TGTGCCTGGAGGCAACTTAGCAATGAGCAGTTCTTC. Its translation is CAWRQLSNEQFF. The whole variable domain, filled in from reference TRBV30 and TRBJ2-1, reads SQTIHQWPATLVQPVGSPLSLECTVEGTSNPNLYWYRQAAGRGLQLLFYSVGIGQISSEVPQNLSASRPQDRQFILSSKKLLLSDSGFYLCAWRQLSNEQFFGPGTRLTVL.

This clone was detected only once. The rearrangement uses TRBV30 and TRBJ1-2, with D possibly matching TRBD1 (5 bases). V was shortened by 4 bases and J by 3 bases, with 9 bases between the two germline ends. This CDR3 contains 12 residues. Germline V gene lookup returns CDR1 GTSNPN and CDR2 SVGIG (reference sequence). The CDR3 DNA reads as TGTGCCTGGAACAAGGGGTACTATGGCTACACCTTC. The encoded protein is CAWNKGYYGYTF.

This rearrangement joins TRBV27 to TRBJ2-6, with D possibly being TRBD2 (5 bases). V dropped 6 bases and J dropped 4 bases, with 31 bases sitting between them. Germline CDR1 is MNHEY and CDR2 is SMNVEV (reference sequence). CDR3 length: 21 amino acids. CDR3 amino acids: CASRVLPVRDPLKSGANVLTF. DNA of the CDR3: TGTGCCAGCAGAGTTCTCCCGGTTCGGGATCCACTTAAGTCGGGGGCCAACGTCCTGACTTTC.

This clone was detected a few times. The chain links TRBV7-2 to TRBJ2-7; 9 bases fit TRBD1. The CDR3 has 13 amino acids. V lost 8 bases, J lost 6 bases, and 8 bases stayed unmatched. Germline-derived CDR1 and CDR2 are SGHTA and FQGNSA. The CDR3, as DNA: TGTGCCAGCGCTAAGGGGGACAGGGCCGAGCAGTACTTC. Amino acid sequence: CASAKGDRAEQYF.

CDR3 sequence (DNA): TGTGCCACCAGTGATAGCGCGAACCTTGAGCAGTTCTTC. Translating gives CATSDSANLEQFF. This chain links TRBV24-1 with TRBJ2-1; unclear D gene. Between the trimmed V and J ends, which lost 3 bases and 9 bases, there was a span of 11 bases. Germline V gene lookup returns CDR1 KGHDR and CDR2 SFDVKD. CDR3 length: 13 amino acids.

This chain uses TRBV6-1 with TRBJ1-2; D not resolved. V lost 2 bases and J 8 bases, leaving 15 bases between the germline ends. The CDR3 consists of 14 residues. The germline V gene encodes CDR1 MNHNS and CDR2 SASEGT. The CDR3 sequence: CASSETRRLQGYTF. The CDR3, as DNA: TGTGCCAGCAGTGAAACTCGACGGTTACAGGGCTACACCTTC.

The J gene is TRBJ2-5, the V gene TRBV7-6; the match to TRBD2 covers 9 bases. The V gene's germline CDR1 is SGHVS and CDR2 FNYEAQ. V lost 1 base and J lost 2; bases outside the gene matches: 8. The CDR3 runs to 17 residues. CDR3 sequence: CASSLGRLADLQETQYF. Here the CDR3 DNA reads TGTGCCAGCAGCTTAGGGAGACTAGCGGACCTTCAAGAGACCCAGTACTTC. The full variable domain, in which reference TRBV7-6 and TRBJ2-5 provide the parts outside the CDR3, is GAGVSQSPRYKVTKRGQDVALRCDPISGHVSLYWYRQALGQGPEFLTYFNYEAQQDKSGLPNDRFSAERPEGSISTLTIQRTEQRDSAMYRCASSLGRLADLQETQYFGPGTRLLVL.

The chain employs TRBV5-4 and TRBJ1-2, with D maybe TRBD1 (6 bases). Per the germline V gene, CDR1 is SGHNT and CDR2 is YYREEE (reference sequence). The CDR3 consists of 16 residues. Deletions cut 6 bases from V and 6 bases from J, with 24 bases between. The CDR3, as DNA: TGTGCCAGCACCCCCGGATGGGACATAAAGCAAGATGGCTACACCTTC. Its translation is CASTPGWDIKQDGYTF.

The chain is built from TRBV7-9 and TRBJ2-3, with D possibly TRBD2 on 6 matching bases. Germline assignment: CDR1 SEHNR and CDR2 FQNEAQ (reference sequence). V lost 6 bases, J lost 3 bases, and 19 bases lay in between. This CDR3 spans 16 amino acids. DNA of the CDR3: TGTGCCAGCAGAAGCTCACGTGCAGGGAGGACAGATACGCAGTATTTT. This encodes CASRSSRAGRTDTQYF.

This clone has just one count. The CDR3 loop reads CASSDWINTEAFF. As DNA, the CDR3 is TGTGCCAGCAGTGATTGGATTAACACTGAAGCTTTCTTT. The V and J genes are TRBV2 and TRBJ1-1, with D hard to call. Germline V gene data show CDR1 as SNHLY and CDR2 as FYNNEI. V lost 3 bases and J 2 bases, leaving 7 bases between the germline ends. CDR3 length: 13 residues.

This chain connects TRBV6-1 to TRBJ2-1, with 9 bases that match TRBD2. Per germline, CDR1 MNHNS and CDR2 SASEGT. This CDR3 contains 16 residues. V trimming: 4 bases; J trimming: 0 bases; junction bases outside the gene matches: 4. In DNA form, the CDR3 reads TGTGCCAGCAGTGGGCGACTAGCGGACTCCTACAATGAGCAGTTCTTC. It yields the protein CASSGRLADSYNEQFF.

The chain combines TRBV12-3 or TRBV12-4 with TRBJ1-2, with a possible D match to TRBD1 (5 bases). V shed 6 bases and J shed 4 bases, with 9 bases lying between them. The CDR3 is 12 amino acids. CDR3 in amino acids: CASRYGAYGYTF. CDR3 DNA sequence: TGTGCCAGCAGATACGGGGCCTATGGCTACACCTTC.

The chain links TRBV10-3 to TRBJ1-4; TRBD1 might be the D (5 bases). Germline CDR1 reads ENHRY; CDR2 reads SYGVKD. V was cut by 2 bases and J by 11 bases, with 21 bases left in between. This CDR3 contains 16 residues. The CDR3 region has the DNA TGTGCCATCAGTGAGAGACAGTCCCAATCAGGATCGAAACTGTTTTTT. Its translation: CAISERQSQSGSKLFF.

The rearrangement uses TRBV15 and TRBJ1-5; D remains ambiguous. The germline V gene encodes CDR1 LNHNV and CDR2 YYDKDF (reference sequence). The ends were cut back, 3 bases at V and 6 bases at J, with 12 bases in the middle. The length of the CDR3 is 14 residues. The CDR3 sequence is CATSRDFGSQPQHF. CDR3 bases: TGTGCCACCAGCAGGGATTTCGGGAGTCAGCCCCAGCATTTT.

This chain joins TRBV5-1 and TRBJ2-2; possibly TRBD2 for D (5 bases). This CDR3 contains 13 residues. Germline CDR1 SGHRS, CDR2 YFSETQ. V lost 3 bases and J 5 bases, leaving 8 bases between the germline ends. The CDR3 here is CASSSDLTGELFF. In nucleotides, the CDR3 is TGCGCCAGCAGCTCGGACTTGACCGGGGAGCTGTTTTTT.

The chain uses TRBV2 and TRBJ2-5, with TRBD2 identical over 7 bases. The CDR3 spans 16 residues. The V and J ends lost 1 base and 5 bases, in that order; junction bases with no gene match: 10. Per the germline V gene, CDR1 is SNHLY and CDR2 is FYNNEI. The CDR3 protein is CASSEEWGGRQETQYF. Here the CDR3 DNA reads TGTGCCAGCAGTGAAGAATGGGGGGGACGTCAGGAGACCCAGTACTTC. The full variable domain, its missing parts supplied by reference TRBV2 and TRBJ2-5, is EPEVTQTPSHQVTQMGQEVILRCVPISNHLYFYWYRQILGQKVEFLVSFYNNEISEKSEIFDDQFSVERPDGSNFTLKIRSTKLEDSAMYFCASSEEWGGRQETQYFGPGTRLLVL.

The sample holds one count of this clone. V usage is TRBV28 and J usage is TRBJ1-2; weak D call: TRBD1 (6 bases). CDR3 length equals 14 residues. In germline, CDR1 is MDHEN, CDR2 SYDVKM. V lost 8 bases and J 2 bases, leaving 15 bases between the germline ends. CDR3 in amino acids: CASSHATGNYGYTF. The CDR3 DNA reads TGTGCCAGCTCTCATGCCACAGGGAACTATGGCTACACCTTC.

This chain connects TRBV5-4 to TRBJ1-1; 10 nucleotides agree with TRBD1. J lost 1 base, V lost 3 bases, and 3 bases had no gene match. The CDR3 loop spans 15 amino acids. The V gene's germline CDR1 is SGHNT and CDR2 YYREEE (reference sequence). CDR3 in amino acids: CASSWGQGQNTEAFF. The CDR3 bases are TGTGCCAGCAGCTGGGGACAGGGGCAGAACACTGAAGCTTTCTTT.

The chain recombines TRBV19 with TRBJ2-3; 8 nucleotides line up with TRBD1. The germline CDR1 and CDR2 sequences are LNHDA and SQIVND (reference sequence). V shed 4 bases, J shed 8 bases, and the junction held 5 bases outside the gene matches. This CDR3 comprises 13 residues. CDR3 amino acids: CASSTGGGGTQYF. The CDR3 bases are TGTGCCAGTAGTACAGGGGGCGGCGGTACGCAGTATTTT. Combining the CDR3 with reference TRBV19 and TRBJ2-3 gives the whole variable domain DGGITQSPKYLFRKEGQNVTLSCEQNLNHDAMYWYRQDPGQGLRLIYYSQIVNDFQKGDIAEGYSVSREKKESFPLTVTSAQKNPTAFYLCASSTGGGGTQYFGPGTRLTVL.